These T cell receptor beta chains were read from a single sample in a study of blood T cell repertoires in COVID-19. The repertoire was sequenced with immunoSEQ multiplex PCR; TCRdb's copy has only in-frame clones and lacks some. The table lists about 140,000 clones, about 88% of them singletons. What was sequenced was peripheral blood. The receptors originated from a human donor with COVID-19, enrolled during active disease. The donor label of this sample is uncertain. Both conserved end residues are part of each CDR3. D genes are given only for firm matches. Part of the rows lack a size; the others show once, few, many or a class for expanded clones.

clone_size j_call v_call d_call cdr3_aa cdr3_nt
NA TRBJ2-1 TRBV7-9 TRBD2 CASTFGLAGAQDYEVLYNEQFF TGTGCCAGCACCTTCGGACTAGCGGGGGCCCAAGACTATGAAGTGCTCTACAATGAGCAGTTCTTC
NA TRBJ2-7 TRBV2 TRBD1 CASSEMGTGGQWDEQYF TGTGCCAGCAGTGAGATGGGGACAGGGGGACAATGGGACGAGCAGTACTTC
NA TRBJ1-2 TRBV3-1/TRBV3-2 TRBD1 CASSSGTGAGYTF TGTGCCAGCAGTTCCGGGACAGGGGCTGGCTACACCTTC
NA TRBJ2-7 TRBV20-1 NA CSASQATYEQYF TGCAGTGCTAGTCAGGCTACCTACGAGCAGTACTTC
NA TRBJ1-1 TRBV2 NA CASSEVLGGQINTEAFF TGTGCCAGCAGTGAAGTCTTAGGGGGACAAATCAACACTGAAGCTTTCTTT
NA TRBJ2-5 TRBV2 NA CASRGAGETQYF TGTGCCAGCAGGGGGGCCGGGGAGACCCAGTACTTC
NA TRBJ1-2 TRBV13 NA CASSLRYWGSADGYTF TGTGCCAGCAGCCTAAGATATTGGGGCTCTGCTGATGGCTACACCTTC
NA TRBJ1-2 TRBV19 NA CASSTGTTWGYGYTF TGTGCCAGTAGTACCGGGACAACCTGGGGCTATGGCTACACCTTC
NA TRBJ2-5 TRBV5-4 TRBD1 CASSLPGGSETQYF TGTGCCAGCAGCCTCCCAGGGGGATCGGAGACCCAGTACTTC
NA TRBJ2-3 TRBV19 NA CAAGAGLTDTQYF TGTGCCGCAGGGGCAGGGCTCACAGATACGCAGTATTTT
NA TRBJ2-5 TRBV6-1 NA CASSELGGARGETQYF TGTGCCAGCAGTGAATTGGGGGGGGCGAGGGGAGAGACCCAGTACTTC
NA TRBJ2-7 TRBV19 NA CASSTKTGSEQYF TGTGCCAGTAGTACGAAAACAGGGTCCGAGCAGTACTTC
NA TRBJ2-7 TRBV6-5 TRBD1 CASSWGTGLFYEQYF TGTGCCAGCAGTTGGGGGACAGGGCTCTTTTACGAGCAGTACTTC
NA TRBJ1-1 TRBV12-3/TRBV12-4 NA CASSLEEDTEAFF TGTGCCAGCAGTCTCGAGGAGGACACTGAAGCTTTCTTT
NA TRBJ2-7 TRBV24-1 NA CATSDPGGEQYF TGTGCCACCAGTGATCCCGGGGGCGAGCAGTACTTC
NA TRBJ2-5 TRBV9 NA CASSGQAGYQETQYF TGTGCCAGCAGCGGGCAGGCGGGTTACCAAGAGACCCAGTACTTC
NA TRBJ2-5 TRBV5-4 TRBD2 CASGTSGDRETQYF TGTGCCAGCGGGACTAGCGGGGATCGGGAGACCCAGTACTTC
NA TRBJ1-1 TRBV19 NA CASSIGAGTEAFF TGTGCCAGTAGTATAGGGGCGGGCACTGAAGCTTTCTTT
NA TRBJ1-2 TRBV6-5 NA CASRPADTGIYGYTF TGTGCCAGCAGACCGGCCGACACGGGAATCTATGGCTACACCTTC
NA TRBJ1-5 TRBV4-1 NA CASSQAGSNQPQHF TGCGCCAGCAGCCAGGCAGGTAGCAATCAGCCCCAGCATTTT
NA TRBJ2-7 TRBV4-1 TRBD2 CASSRQTRRERGEQYF TGCGCCAGCAGCCGCCAGACGCGGCGGGAGCGGGGAGAGCAGTACTTC
NA TRBJ1-3 TRBV19 NA CASSTSGNTIYF TGTGCCAGTAGTACGTCTGGAAACACCATATATTTT
NA TRBJ1-5 TRBV19 TRBD1 CASSMTDRGFRPHF TGTGCCAGTAGTATGACTGACAGGGGTTTCAGGCCGCATTTT
once TRBJ2-7 TRBV7-2 NA CASSPPNRDEQYF TGTGCCAGCAGCCCGCCCAACAGGGACGAGCAGTACTTC
once TRBJ2-3 TRBV2 TRBD2 CASSGMLAGGLSTDTQYF TGTGCCAGCAGTGGGATGCTAGCGGGGGGACTGAGCACAGATACGCAGTATTTT
NA TRBJ2-1 TRBV10-3 NA CAIRGAPGANEQFF TGTGCCATCAGGGGAGCGCCAGGGGCCAATGAGCAGTTCTTC
NA TRBJ2-7 TRBV2 NA CASSGLAAFYEQYF TGTGCCAGCAGTGGGCTAGCAGCTTTCTACGAGCAGTACTTC
NA TRBJ2-1 TRBV29-1 TRBD2 CSVGTSGGTYNEQFF TGCAGCGTGGGGACTAGCGGGGGTACCTACAATGAGCAGTTCTTC
once TRBJ2-7 TRBV4-1 TRBD1 CASSQATGDIYEQYF TGCGCCAGCAGCCAAGCGACAGGGGATATCTACGAGCAGTACTTC
NA TRBJ1-1 TRBV9 NA CASSFDMNTEAFF TGTGCCAGCAGCTTCGACATGAACACTGAAGCTTTCTTT
NA TRBJ2-7 TRBV25-1 NA CASSELEGQSSYEQYF TGTGCCAGCAGTGAATTGGAAGGACAGAGCTCCTACGAGCAGTACTTC
NA TRBJ1-1 TRBV18 TRBD1 CASSPAGQENTEAFF TGTGCCAGCTCACCCGCCGGACAGGAGAACACTGAAGCTTTCTTT
NA TRBJ1-2 TRBV25-1 TRBD1 CASSGDRVGYTF TGTGCCAGCAGTGGGGACAGGGTTGGCTACACCTTC
NA TRBJ2-3 TRBV7-3 TRBD1 CASSPGDSRTDTQYF TGTGCCAGCAGCCCAGGGGACAGCCGCACAGATACGCAGTATTTT
NA TRBJ1-2 TRBV6-5 NA CASRETTYGYTF TGTGCCAGCAGAGAGACAACATATGGCTACACCTTC
NA TRBJ1-4 TRBV7-9 NA CASSLPGATNEKLFF TGTGCCAGCAGCTTACCCGGGGCAACTAATGAAAAACTGTTTTTT
NA TRBJ2-1 TRBV7-9 NA CASSLAGATREQFF TGTGCCAGCAGCTTGGCGGGGGCCACTCGGGAGCAGTTCTTC
NA TRBJ1-3 TRBV5-1 NA CASSFEEMGNTIYF TGCGCCAGCAGCTTCGAGGAAATGGGAAACACCATATATTTT
NA TRBJ1-1 TRBV6-5 NA CASSYNSRTRRAEAFF TGTGCCAGCAGTTACAATTCCCGGACGAGGAGGGCTGAAGCTTTCTTT
NA TRBJ2-2 TRBV7-9 NA CASRPPFRQNTGELFF TGTGCCAGCAGGCCCCCTTTTAGACAAAACACCGGGGAGCTGTTTTTT
NA TRBJ2-2 TRBV7-3 NA CASSLSIPHRDTGELFF TGTGCCAGCAGCTTAAGTATCCCCCACCGGGACACCGGGGAGCTGTTTTTT